These 8 T cell receptor beta chains were sequenced from one sample in a study of blood T cell repertoires in COVID-19. Clones were sequenced by immunoSEQ multiplex PCR, and TCRdb holds only the in-frame ones, with some missing. Here the sample spans approximately 350,000 clones, approximately 82% being singletons. Sequencing used peripheral blood. The source is a man aged 25-45 years with active or convalescent COVID-19.

V and J are TRBV4-3 and TRBJ2-7; 7 bases agree with TRBD2. Germline V gives CDR1 LGHNA, CDR2 YSLEER. V shed 0 bases, J shed 7 bases, and the junction held 3 bases outside the gene matches. The CDR3 has 13 amino acids. The CDR3 loop is CASSQDRTREQYF. The CDR3 coding sequence is TGCGCCAGCAGCCAAGATAGGACTAGGGAGCAGTACTTC.

The rearrangement uses TRBV4-3 and TRBJ1-6; D is ambiguous. The V end lost 0 bases, the J end lost 10 bases, and 13 bases lay between the germline ends. In germline, CDR1 is LGHNA, CDR2 YSLEER. The CDR3 runs to 15 residues. This chain's CDR3 is CASSQEGLLRSPLHF. The CDR3 bases are TGCGCCAGCAGCCAAGAAGGACTTTTGAGGTCACCCCTCCACTTT.

This chain joins TRBV28 and TRBJ2-7; D possibly corresponds to TRBD1 (7 bases). With 5 bases removed from V and 7 bases from J, the gap between germline ends came to 24 bases. The CDR3 has 16 residues. CDR1 and CDR2 (germline): MDHEN, SYDVKM. The CDR3 region has the DNA TGTGCCAGCAGTGGACAGGATAAGCCCCAGGGGGGAGAGCAGTACTTC. It is translated as CASSGQDKPQGGEQYF.

The J gene is TRBJ2-1, the V gene TRBV6-2 or TRBV6-3; 9 nucleotides line up with TRBD2. The V gene's germline CDR1 is MNHEY and CDR2 SVGEGT. V lost 0 bases and J lost 5; bases outside the gene matches: 5. The CDR3 loop spans 16 amino acids. As DNA, the CDR3 is TGTGCCAGCAGTTACTCGGCGGGGGGGGCGAACAATGAGCAGTTCTTC. Protein product: CASSYSAGGANNEQFF.

This chain uses TRBV28 with TRBJ2-1; TRBD2 matches 16 bases. Germline CDR1 MDHEN, CDR2 SYDVKM. This CDR3 contains 16 residues. CDR3 sequence: CGTGTSGRGGYNEQFF. CDR3 in DNA: TGTGGGACCGGGACTAGCGGGAGGGGGGGTTACAATGAGCAGTTCTTC. Filled out from reference TRBV28 and TRBJ2-1, the complete variable domain reads DVKVTQSSRYLVKRTGEKVFLECVQDMDHENMFWYRQDPGLGLRLIYFSYDVKMKEKGDIPEGYSVSREKKERFSLILESASTNQTSMYLCGTGTSGRGGYNEQFFGPGTRLTVL.

This clone was seen a handful of times. The V call is TRBV7-9, the J call TRBJ2-7, with 10 nucleotides matching TRBD1. Germline CDR1 SEHNR, CDR2 FQNEAQ (reference sequence). The CDR3 is 14 residues long. V was pared by 5 bases and J by 1 base, with 2 bases of the junction left unmatched. CDR3 in DNA: TGTGCCAGCAGCAGGACAGGGGGGTCCTACGAGCAGTACTTC. This codes for CASSRTGGSYEQYF.

The chain joins TRBV2 to TRBJ2-4; the D gene is possibly TRBD1 (6 bases). V dropped 8 bases and J dropped 2 bases, with 16 bases sitting between them. Germline CDR1 reads SNHLY; CDR2 reads FYNNEI. This CDR3 has 15 amino acids. The DNA of the CDR3 is TGTGCCAGCGGGCAGTCCGGGACAACCAAAAACATTCAGTACTTC. Encoded protein: CASGQSGTTKNIQYF.

This clone was detected once. V is TRBV5-5 and J is TRBJ1-2, with D hard to call. V dropped 0 bases and J dropped 4 bases, with 10 bases sitting between them. The CDR3 is 14 residues long. Germline CDR1 is SGHKS and CDR2 is YYEKEE (reference sequence). CDR3 amino acids: CASSLVPGAYGYTF. DNA of the CDR3: TGTGCCAGCAGCTTGGTTCCGGGTGCCTATGGCTACACCTTC.